Listed below are T cell receptor beta chains from one sample, sequenced in a study of persistence of HIV-infected CD4 T cells. No cognate antigen is known for these TCRs. Generated by immunoSEQ multiplex PCR, the TCRdb table keeps only in-frame clones and is missing some. The sample includes some 30,000 clones, 82% of them seen just once. Sequencing used CD4+ T cells sorted from PBMCs after roughly 17-hour stimulation, obtained from a patient who received antiretroviral therapy. These receptors were taken from an adult woman with HIV who was CMV-seropositive. Both conserved end residues are part of each CDR3. The D gene is left open where the match is weak. The size field is filled for only some rows; it gives once, few, many or a size class.

j_call v_call clone_size d_call cdr3_nt cdr3_aa
TRBJ2-5 TRBV5-4 NA TRBD2 TGTGCCAGCAGCTTGCAAGCCAGCGGGACTGCTAAGTACCAAGAGACCCAGTACTTC CASSLQASGTAKYQETQYF
TRBJ1-2 TRBV3-1/TRBV3-2 NA TRBD1 TGTGCCAGCAGCAGGACAGGGTATGGCTACACCTTC CASSRTGYGYTF
TRBJ2-2 TRBV25-1 NA NA TGTGCCAGCAGAAGAAGTGGACAGAACACCGGGGAGCTGTTTTTT CASRRSGQNTGELFF
TRBJ2-3 TRBV6-6 NA NA TGTGCCAGCAGTCCCGGACTCGTACCCGATACGCAGTATTTT CASSPGLVPDTQYF
TRBJ2-7 TRBV3-1/TRBV3-2 NA NA TGTGCCAGCAGCCAGTACGGCCAGGGGATGCACGAGCAGTACTTC CASSQYGQGMHEQYF
TRBJ1-2 TRBV4-1 NA TRBD1 TGCGCCAGCAGCCAGCCCCCCATGAGGACAGGGGTTTTTTCCTATGGCTACACCTTC CASSQPPMRTGVFSYGYTF
TRBJ1-2 TRBV7-8 NA NA TGTGCCAGCAGCTTGGCTGAGGTCAACTATGGCTACACCTTC CASSLAEVNYGYTF
TRBJ1-1 TRBV5-1 NA TRBD1 TGCGCCAGCAAAACCTGGGACAGTGAAGCTTTCTTT CASKTWDSEAFF
TRBJ2-1 TRBV7-8 NA NA TGTGCCAGCAGCAGATACAGCAATGAGCAGTTCTTC CASSRYSNEQFF
TRBJ1-5 TRBV10-1 NA NA TGCGCCAGCAGAATTCCCGGACGGAGCAATCAGCCCCAGCATTTT CASRIPGRSNQPQHF
TRBJ2-7 TRBV7-9 NA TRBD2 TGTGCCAGCAGCTTAGATGGCCTAGCGGGGAGCTCCTACGAGCAGTACTTC CASSLDGLAGSSYEQYF
TRBJ2-1 TRBV20-1 NA NA TGCAGTGCGTTCCAGAGGGGTCAGCAGTTCTTC CSAFQRGQQFF
TRBJ2-1 TRBV9 NA TRBD1 TGTGCCAGCAGCGCTACAGGGGTCTCTTACAATGAGCAGTTCTTC CASSATGVSYNEQFF
TRBJ1-2 TRBV21-1 medium-sized NA TGTGCCAGCAGCAAACGGAAGACGGGAGTCGGCCTAAAGGGCTACACCTTC CASSKRKTGVGLKGYTF
TRBJ2-3 TRBV24-1 few NA TGTGCCACCAGTCACCTGACAGGAAAAAATACAGATACGCAGTATTTT CATSHLTGKNTDTQYF
TRBJ2-7 TRBV9 NA TRBD2 TGTGCCAGCAGCGCCGGACTAGCGGGATTGGGCGAGCAGTACTTC CASSAGLAGLGEQYF
TRBJ1-1 TRBV2 NA TRBD1 TGTGCCAGCAGCGACAGGGGAAGGACTGAAGCTTTCTTT CASSDRGRTEAFF